The 13 T cell receptor beta chains below come from one sample, sequenced in a study of cytomegalovirus exposure and HLA in healthy donors. Measured with immunoSEQ multiplex PCR; TCRdb has only the in-frame clones, and not every one. The table includes approximately 120,000 clones, around 90% detected once. Sequencing was performed on PBMCs. The receptors were gathered from a woman aged 18-35 years in good health and CMV-seronegative.

This clone was detected only once. The rearrangement uses TRBV30 and TRBJ1-1; unclear D gene. Germline V gene data show CDR1 as GTSNPN and CDR2 as SVGIG (reference sequence). Trimming shortened V by 4 bases and J by 8 bases, and 20 bases separated the two germline ends. The CDR3 consists of 14 residues. The CDR3: CAWISRLWPGEAFF. In DNA, the CDR3 is TGTGCCTGGATTTCTCGTCTCTGGCCGGGAGAAGCTTTCTTT.

Only one count was recorded for this clone. The same CDR3 also results from other DNA sequences found in this sample. This chain connects TRBV9 to TRBJ2-7; 7 bases align to TRBD1. Germline trimming cut 0 bases from V and 2 bases from J; bases unmatched to any gene: 2. Looked up from germline, CDR1 is SGDLS and CDR2 is YYNGEE. The CDR3 loop spans 14 amino acids. The chain's CDR3 is CASSVGQGTYEQYF. In nucleotides, the CDR3 is TGTGCCAGCAGCGTAGGACAGGGTACCTACGAGCAGTACTTC.

V is TRBV28 and J is TRBJ1-2; D unresolved. Trimming stripped 2 bases from V and 6 bases from J, with 10 bases between. This CDR3 spans 13 amino acids. In germline, CDR1 is MDHEN, CDR2 SYDVKM. In nucleotides, the CDR3 is TGTGCCAGCAGTTTACCGTATCAGGATGGCTACACCTTC. This sequence encodes CASSLPYQDGYTF.

The chain carries TRBV30 and TRBJ2-3; D is uncertain. Germline CDR1 GTSNPN, CDR2 SVGIG (reference sequence). The CDR3 totals 14 residues. Trimming removed 2 bases from V and 1 base from J, with 10 bases in between. The DNA for the CDR3 is TGTGCCTGGAGTCCCCTGGGCGGCACAGATACGCAGTATTTT. Translating it yields CAWSPLGGTDTQYF.

V is TRBV30 and J is TRBJ2-5, with D uncertain. This CDR3 region has 14 residues. Per the germline V gene, CDR1 is GTSNPN and CDR2 is SVGIG (reference sequence). V was pared by 0 bases and J by 5 bases, with 13 bases between. As DNA, the CDR3 is TGTGCCTGGAGTGTAAAAATGAGAGCGGAGACCCAGTACTTC. Its protein product is CAWSVKMRAETQYF.

The chain employs TRBV4-1 and TRBJ2-5, with D possibly TRBD1 on 6 matching bases. Looked up from germline, CDR1 is MGHRA and CDR2 is YSYEKL. The CDR3 runs 14 residues. Trimming stripped 2 bases from V and 4 bases from J, with 11 bases between. This chain's CDR3 is CASSQFGGRETQYF. The CDR3 coding sequence is TGCGCCAGCAGCCAATTTGGGGGCCGAGAGACCCAGTACTTC.

The chain joins TRBV6-1 to TRBJ2-7, with D tentatively TRBD1 (6 bases). The ends were cut back, 2 bases at V and 4 bases at J, with 15 bases in the middle. The length of the CDR3 is 15 residues. CDR1 is MNHNS and CDR2 is SASEGT in the germline V gene. The CDR3 loop is CASSERLGALYEQYF. CDR3 in DNA: TGTGCCAGCAGTGAACGCCTGGGGGCTTTGTACGAGCAGTACTTC.

This clone was counted a few times. The CDR3 nucleotides read TGTGCCAGCAGTGAATATCGGGGTAGCGGGCCCACAGATACGCAGTATTTT. As protein: CASSEYRGSGPTDTQYF. This rearrangement joins TRBV6-1 to TRBJ2-3, with 7 bases lining up with TRBD2. The CDR3 consists of 17 residues. Germline assignment: CDR1 MNHNS and CDR2 SASEGT. J was trimmed by 2 bases and V by 2 bases; bases with no gene match: 10.

V gene TRBV7-9 combines with J gene TRBJ2-1; 8 positions match TRBD2. CDR1 is SEHNR and CDR2 is FQNEAQ in the germline V gene (reference sequence). The trim removed 2 bases at V and 3 bases at J, leaving 3 bases unmatched. The CDR3 sequence is 15 residues long. In nucleotides, the CDR3 is TGTGCCAGCAGCTTACAGCGGGGGATCTACAATGAGCAGTTCTTC. Translation gives CASSLQRGIYNEQFF.

V is TRBV7-6 and J is TRBJ1-5; 9 bases agree with TRBD1. The CDR3 consists of 15 residues. Germline lookup yields CDR1 SGHVS and CDR2 FNYEAQ. The ends lost 5 bases at V and 4 bases at J; junction bases unmatched: 6. The CDR3: CASSLQTGGNQPQHF. Here the CDR3 DNA reads TGTGCCAGCAGCCTGCAGACAGGGGGGAATCAGCCCCAGCATTTT.

The chain links TRBV30 to TRBJ2-5; no definite D call. Trimming left V 2 bases short and J 3 bases short, with 25 bases between. The germline V gene encodes CDR1 GTSNPN and CDR2 SVGIG (reference sequence). This CDR3 comprises 18 residues. The CDR3 nucleotides read TGTGCCTGGAGTATTGCGCTAGAAGAGCGCAAGGTTAAAGAGACCCAGTACTTC. Translating gives CAWSIALEERKVKETQYF.

The J gene is TRBJ1-1, the V gene TRBV5-1, with 7 nucleotides matching TRBD1. CDR1 is SGHRS and CDR2 is YFSETQ in the germline V gene. V was pared by 4 bases and J by 1 base, with 4 bases of the junction left unmatched. The CDR3 sequence is 14 residues long. In DNA form, the CDR3 reads TGCGCCAGCAGCGGGACAGTCGAGAACACTGAAGCTTTCTTT. Translated, it gives CASSGTVENTEAFF.

CDR3 nucleotide sequence: TGTGCCAGCAGTCCGGGACTAGCGGGGGGGCCGATAGATGAGCAGTTCTTC. Its protein is CASSPGLAGGPIDEQFF. V usage is TRBV27 and J usage is TRBJ2-1; 16 bases map to TRBD2. The germline gives CDR1 MNHEY, CDR2 SMNVEV (reference sequence). This CDR3 region has 17 residues. V shed 5 bases and J 8 bases; nucleotides not matched to a gene: 9.